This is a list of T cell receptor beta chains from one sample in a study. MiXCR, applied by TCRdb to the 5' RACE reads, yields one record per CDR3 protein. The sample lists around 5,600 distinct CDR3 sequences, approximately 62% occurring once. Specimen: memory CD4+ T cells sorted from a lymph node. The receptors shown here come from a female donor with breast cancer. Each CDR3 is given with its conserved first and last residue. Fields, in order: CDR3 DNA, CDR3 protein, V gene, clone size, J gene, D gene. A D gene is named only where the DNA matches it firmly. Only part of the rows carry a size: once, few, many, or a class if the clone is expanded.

cdr3_nt: TGCAGTGCTAGAGTAGCGAGGGAGACCCAGTACTTC; cdr3_aa: CSARVARETQYF; v_call: TRBV20-1; clone_size: -; j_call: TRBJ2-5; d_call: -
cdr3_nt: TGCAGTGCTAGTGGAGGGGATACTAGCCACAGCTCCTACAATGAGCAGTTCTTC; cdr3_aa: CSASGGDTSHSSYNEQFF; v_call: TRBV20-1; clone_size: few; j_call: TRBJ2-1; d_call: -
cdr3_nt: TGTGCCACCAGCAGATTGGGGGGCTCCTACGAGCAGTACTTC; cdr3_aa: CATSRLGGSYEQYF; v_call: TRBV15; clone_size: -; j_call: TRBJ2-7; d_call: -
cdr3_nt: TGTGCCAGCAGTTACACAGCTAACTATGGCTACACCTTC; cdr3_aa: CASSYTANYGYTF; v_call: TRBV6-6; clone_size: once; j_call: TRBJ1-2; d_call: -
cdr3_nt: TGCGCCAGCAGCGTCGGGACAGGGTCTGAAGCTTTCTTT; cdr3_aa: CASSVGTGSEAFF; v_call: TRBV5-1; clone_size: -; j_call: TRBJ1-1; d_call: TRBD1
cdr3_nt: TGCAGTGCTAACCGGGACACTGAGACCCAGTACTTC; cdr3_aa: CSANRDTETQYF; v_call: TRBV20-1; clone_size: -; j_call: TRBJ2-5; d_call: -
cdr3_nt: TGTGCCAGCAGCCAGGGGGGACTACTCTACGAGCAGTACTTC; cdr3_aa: CASSQGGLLYEQYF; v_call: TRBV7-2; clone_size: -; j_call: TRBJ2-7; d_call: -
cdr3_nt: TGTGCCAGCGACGGCCGGGGCCAGCCCCAGCATTTT; cdr3_aa: CASDGRGQPQHF; v_call: TRBV27; clone_size: -; j_call: TRBJ1-5; d_call: -
cdr3_nt: TGCAGCGTGCAGTCCGGGACAGGGGGCGGTGGCTACACCTTC; cdr3_aa: CSVQSGTGGGGYTF; v_call: TRBV29-1; clone_size: -; j_call: TRBJ1-2; d_call: TRBD1
cdr3_nt: TGCGCCAGCACCCCCGTCAGGGATACGCAGTATTTT; cdr3_aa: CASTPVRDTQYF; v_call: TRBV10-2; clone_size: -; j_call: TRBJ2-3; d_call: -
cdr3_nt: TGCGCCAGCAGCTCGATGGGACAGAGGAACACTGAAGCTTTCTTT; cdr3_aa: CASSSMGQRNTEAFF; v_call: TRBV5-1; clone_size: -; j_call: TRBJ1-1; d_call: TRBD1
cdr3_nt: TGTGCCAGCTCACCGCGGGGCCGGGACTTTAACACAGATACGCAGTATTTT; cdr3_aa: CASSPRGRDFNTDTQYF; v_call: TRBV18; clone_size: -; j_call: TRBJ2-3; d_call: -
cdr3_nt: TGTGCCAGCAGTTGGACAGGCGACCAAGAGACCCAGTACTTC; cdr3_aa: CASSWTGDQETQYF; v_call: TRBV27; clone_size: -; j_call: TRBJ2-5; d_call: TRBD1
cdr3_nt: TGCGCCAGCAGCCCCAGGGGTGGGGAGACCCAGTACTTC; cdr3_aa: CASSPRGGETQYF; v_call: TRBV5-1; clone_size: few; j_call: TRBJ2-5; d_call: -
cdr3_nt: TGCGCCAGCAGTGAGAGGGGGGCCTACAATGAGCAGTTCTTC; cdr3_aa: CASSERGAYNEQFF; v_call: TRBV10-1; clone_size: -; j_call: TRBJ2-1; d_call: -
cdr3_nt: TGTGCCAGCAGCTTAATTGGGGGGGATGAGCAGTTCTTC; cdr3_aa: CASSLIGGDEQFF; v_call: TRBV7-3; clone_size: -; j_call: TRBJ2-1; d_call: TRBD2
cdr3_nt: TGTGCCAGCAGACCCGTACTGAGGACCCGCTACACTGAGCAGTTCTTC; cdr3_aa: CASRPVLRTRYTEQFF; v_call: TRBV14; clone_size: -; j_call: TRBJ2-1; d_call: -
cdr3_nt: TGTGCCAGCAGCCATCTTCTTTATAAGCGGGTAGACAATGAGCAGTTCTTC; cdr3_aa: CASSHLLYKRVDNEQFF; v_call: TRBV3-1; clone_size: -; j_call: TRBJ2-1; d_call: -
cdr3_nt: TGCAGTGCTAGGCGGGACACTTACTATGGCTACACCTTC; cdr3_aa: CSARRDTYYGYTF; v_call: TRBV29-1; clone_size: -; j_call: TRBJ1-2; d_call: -
cdr3_nt: TGCAGTGCTAGAAGCAGCATGAACACTGAAGCTTTCTTT; cdr3_aa: CSARSSMNTEAFF; v_call: TRBV20-1; clone_size: -; j_call: TRBJ1-1; d_call: -
cdr3_nt: TGTGCCAGCAGACGGACAGGGGGCGTGAAGTCCACTGAAGCTTTCTTT; cdr3_aa: CASRRTGGVKSTEAFF; v_call: TRBV6-5; clone_size: -; j_call: TRBJ1-1; d_call: TRBD1
cdr3_nt: TGCGCCAGCAGGAAGCAGGACAGCTCTTATGGCTACACCTTC; cdr3_aa: CASRKQDSSYGYTF; v_call: TRBV5-1; clone_size: -; j_call: TRBJ1-2; d_call: -
cdr3_nt: TGCAGTGCTAGTTGGGGTCCCGACCAGCCCCAGCATTTT; cdr3_aa: CSASWGPDQPQHF; v_call: TRBV20-1; clone_size: -; j_call: TRBJ1-5; d_call: -
cdr3_nt: TGTGCCAGCTCACCACCGTCAGATACGCAGTATTTT; cdr3_aa: CASSPPSDTQYF; v_call: TRBV18; clone_size: -; j_call: TRBJ2-3; d_call: -
cdr3_nt: TGTGCCAGCAGTTTATGGGGGTCAAGATACAAGCAGTACTTC; cdr3_aa: CASSLWGSRYKQYF; v_call: TRBV12-3/TRBV12-4; clone_size: -; j_call: TRBJ2-7; d_call: -
cdr3_nt: TGTGCCACCAGTGATTCAAAACAGGGTGTTAGTGGCTACACCTTC; cdr3_aa: CATSDSKQGVSGYTF; v_call: TRBV24-1; clone_size: -; j_call: TRBJ1-2; d_call: -
cdr3_nt: TGCAGTGCTAGCGGGAGGGACGAGCAGTACTTC; cdr3_aa: CSASGRDEQYF; v_call: TRBV20-1; clone_size: -; j_call: TRBJ2-7; d_call: TRBD2
cdr3_nt: TGTGCCAGCAGCCCCCGTTGGGTCTCTGGGGCCAACGTCCTGACTTTC; cdr3_aa: CASSPRWVSGANVLTF; v_call: TRBV7-2; clone_size: -; j_call: TRBJ2-6; d_call: -
cdr3_nt: TGTGCCAGCAGCCCACGGTCACAGGGATCGAACACTGAAGCTTTCTTT; cdr3_aa: CASSPRSQGSNTEAFF; v_call: TRBV4-2; clone_size: -; j_call: TRBJ1-1; d_call: -
cdr3_nt: TGTGCCAGCAGCGTAGACTGGGCGGGGGCCCAAGAGACCCAGTACTTC; cdr3_aa: CASSVDWAGAQETQYF; v_call: TRBV9; clone_size: few; j_call: TRBJ2-5; d_call: -
cdr3_nt: TGTGCCAGCAGCGATAATGTGGGGCGGATCAATGAGCAGTTCTTC; cdr3_aa: CASSDNVGRINEQFF; v_call: TRBV5-6; clone_size: -; j_call: TRBJ2-1; d_call: -
cdr3_nt: TGTGCCAGCAGCCGAACAGGGCCTGGAAACACCATATATTTT; cdr3_aa: CASSRTGPGNTIYF; v_call: TRBV4-2; clone_size: -; j_call: TRBJ1-3; d_call: -
cdr3_nt: TGTGCCAGCAGTTTAACCTTACCCAGACAGGGGCAGGGTTCACCCCTCCACTTT; cdr3_aa: CASSLTLPRQGQGSPLHF; v_call: TRBV27; clone_size: -; j_call: TRBJ1-6; d_call: TRBD1
cdr3_nt: TGCAGTGCTATGTTCTCGGGAGGGGTCGAGCAGTACTTC; cdr3_aa: CSAMFSGGVEQYF; v_call: TRBV20-1; clone_size: few; j_call: TRBJ2-7; d_call: TRBD2
cdr3_nt: TGTGCCAGCAGCCTAACCTATAAAACCGCCTACGAGCAGTACTTC; cdr3_aa: CASSLTYKTAYEQYF; v_call: TRBV3-1; clone_size: -; j_call: TRBJ2-7; d_call: -
cdr3_nt: TGTGCCAGCAGCTTTCCACCTCACTCTGGGGCCAACGTCCTGACTTTC; cdr3_aa: CASSFPPHSGANVLTF; v_call: TRBV7-3; clone_size: few; j_call: TRBJ2-6; d_call: -
cdr3_nt: TGCAGTGCTACATGGCTTGGGGGGCCCAGCTACGAGCAGTACTTC; cdr3_aa: CSATWLGGPSYEQYF; v_call: TRBV20-1; clone_size: -; j_call: TRBJ2-7; d_call: -
cdr3_nt: TGCAGTGCTAGAGGGGGGACAGCCTCCTACGAGCAGTACTTC; cdr3_aa: CSARGGTASYEQYF; v_call: TRBV20-1; clone_size: large; j_call: TRBJ2-7; d_call: TRBD1
cdr3_nt: TGCAGTGCTATAGGGACAGAGACCCAGTACTTC; cdr3_aa: CSAIGTETQYF; v_call: TRBV20-1; clone_size: -; j_call: TRBJ2-5; d_call: -
cdr3_nt: TGTGCCAGCAGCTTAGGGAGTGGTATTCTAAATGAAAAACTGTTTTTT; cdr3_aa: CASSLGSGILNEKLFF; v_call: TRBV11-2; clone_size: once; j_call: TRBJ1-4; d_call: -
cdr3_nt: TGTGCCAGCAGCTTAACGACGACAAATCATGAGCAGTTCTTC; cdr3_aa: CASSLTTTNHEQFF; v_call: TRBV7-3; clone_size: few; j_call: TRBJ2-1; d_call: -
cdr3_nt: TGTGCCAGCAGCAAGGCCGGGACAGGGGCCTCCTACGAGCAGTACTTC; cdr3_aa: CASSKAGTGASYEQYF; v_call: TRBV5-6; clone_size: -; j_call: TRBJ2-7; d_call: TRBD1
cdr3_nt: TGCAGTGCCCTTAAGGTGGACAGGGATGATGGCTACACCTTC; cdr3_aa: CSALKVDRDDGYTF; v_call: TRBV20-1; clone_size: once; j_call: TRBJ1-2; d_call: TRBD1
cdr3_nt: TGTGCCACCAGCAGCCGAGAGGTTGGGGAGACCCAGTACTTC; cdr3_aa: CATSSREVGETQYF; v_call: TRBV15; clone_size: -; j_call: TRBJ2-5; d_call: -
cdr3_nt: TGCGCCAGCAGCCAAGACAGGGACGGCCCCCAGCAGTTCTTC; cdr3_aa: CASSQDRDGPQQFF; v_call: TRBV5-1; clone_size: -; j_call: TRBJ2-1; d_call: TRBD1
cdr3_nt: TGTGCCAGCAGCCAATCAGACAGGGTCATAGATACGCAGTATTTT; cdr3_aa: CASSQSDRVIDTQYF; v_call: TRBV4-2; clone_size: -; j_call: TRBJ2-3; d_call: TRBD1
cdr3_nt: TGTGCCAGCAGCCCCACCTTAGAAGGTTCATACAATGAGCAGTTCTTC; cdr3_aa: CASSPTLEGSYNEQFF; v_call: TRBV12-3/TRBV12-4; clone_size: once; j_call: TRBJ2-1; d_call: -
cdr3_nt: TGTGCCAGCAGTGAGGTCACAGATACGCAGTATTTT; cdr3_aa: CASSEVTDTQYF; v_call: TRBV25-1; clone_size: -; j_call: TRBJ2-3; d_call: -
cdr3_nt: TGTGCCAGCAGCTCCCAAGGGACCTCCGGGGGCTACACCTTC; cdr3_aa: CASSSQGTSGGYTF; v_call: TRBV7-2; clone_size: -; j_call: TRBJ1-2; d_call: -
cdr3_nt: TGCAGTGCTAGAGATTTCCTAGCGGGAGCCACCGGGAGCTCCTACGAGCAGTACTTC; cdr3_aa: CSARDFLAGATGSSYEQYF; v_call: TRBV20-1; clone_size: -; j_call: TRBJ2-7; d_call: TRBD2
cdr3_nt: TGTGCCAGCAGCTTACGGCGGTCTTCCTACGAGCAGTACTTC; cdr3_aa: CASSLRRSSYEQYF; v_call: TRBV7-2; clone_size: -; j_call: TRBJ2-7; d_call: -
cdr3_nt: TGTGCCAGCACCCCTTCGATGGCAGGGTGGGCGAACACCGGGGAGCTGTTTTTT; cdr3_aa: CASTPSMAGWANTGELFF; v_call: TRBV12-3/TRBV12-4; clone_size: -; j_call: TRBJ2-2; d_call: -
cdr3_nt: TGCAGTGCGGGGGGGGGCCAGGGCCCCTCCGGGGAGCCCCAGCATTTT; cdr3_aa: CSAGGGQGPSGEPQHF; v_call: TRBV20-1; clone_size: -; j_call: TRBJ1-5; d_call: -
cdr3_nt: TGTGCCAGCAGCGCCCAGACAGGTGTCACTGAAGCTTTCTTT; cdr3_aa: CASSAQTGVTEAFF; v_call: TRBV7-6; clone_size: few; j_call: TRBJ1-1; d_call: -
cdr3_nt: TGCGCCAGCAGCTTGGGCAGCGTGCTCACTGAAGCTTTCTTT; cdr3_aa: CASSLGSVLTEAFF; v_call: TRBV5-1; clone_size: once; j_call: TRBJ1-1; d_call: -